The text below deals with one TCR beta chain. Its cognate antigen is unknown. This specimen comes from a study of identical twins. Study-wide findings and caveats: Zero-insertion analyses might be partly confounded by invariant T cells like MAIT and iNKT.

The donors were all healthy and Caucasian. This CDR3 has 14 residues. The germline gives CDR1 DFQATT, CDR2 SNEGSKA (reference sequence). V lost 5 bases to trimming and J lost 0 bases, with 11 bases between them. Using its own MiXCR run on the 5' RACE reads, TCRdb lists one record per CDR3 protein. The table has 450,000 to 650,000 distinct CDR3 sequences, 13% to 15% seen once. This sample also appeared in a second study, on yellow fever vaccine responses in identical twins.

The gene calls are TRBV20-1 and TRBJ2-1, with D perhaps matching TRBD1 (6 bases). Material: CD4+ T cells sorted from blood. The origin of this receptor is a young woman in good health. CDR3 DNA sequence: TGCAGTGCTCGGACAGTGAGCTCCTACAATGAGCAGTTCTTC. Protein sequence: CSARTVSSYNEQFF.